This T cell receptor (beta chain) was sequenced in a study of T cell repertoires in cytomegalovirus infection. Background on the study: Indications came from public TCR beta signatures; they pointed to CMV infection and to a matching HLA type. Study observations and caveats: Carriers of CMV plus the relevant HLA were identified by cumulative public TCR beta family frequency. Dominating the ex vivo response were TCR beta clonotypes that were CMV-specific and HLA-C-restricted.

TCRdb reprocessed the reads with MiXCR, giving one entry per CDR3 protein. The table includes 180,000 or so distinct CDR3 sequences, approximately 18% detected once. A word on this clonotype: The antigen is not known.

Sequencing input: CD8+ T cells from PBMCs. The source of this sequence is a human donor in good health (CMV status not recorded). Some clones in this sample may be carry-over from other donors' samples.

CDR3 bases: TGTGCCAGCAGCTTATTGTTGGGGTGGGGCACAGATACGCAGTATTTT. It encodes CASSLLLGWGTDTQYF. This sequence joins TRBV7-2 and TRBJ2-3; D is undetermined. The CDR3 loop spans 16 amino acids. The germline CDR1 and CDR2 sequences are SGHTA and FQGNSA. The V end was cut by 2 bases, the J end by 1 base, with 13 bases between.